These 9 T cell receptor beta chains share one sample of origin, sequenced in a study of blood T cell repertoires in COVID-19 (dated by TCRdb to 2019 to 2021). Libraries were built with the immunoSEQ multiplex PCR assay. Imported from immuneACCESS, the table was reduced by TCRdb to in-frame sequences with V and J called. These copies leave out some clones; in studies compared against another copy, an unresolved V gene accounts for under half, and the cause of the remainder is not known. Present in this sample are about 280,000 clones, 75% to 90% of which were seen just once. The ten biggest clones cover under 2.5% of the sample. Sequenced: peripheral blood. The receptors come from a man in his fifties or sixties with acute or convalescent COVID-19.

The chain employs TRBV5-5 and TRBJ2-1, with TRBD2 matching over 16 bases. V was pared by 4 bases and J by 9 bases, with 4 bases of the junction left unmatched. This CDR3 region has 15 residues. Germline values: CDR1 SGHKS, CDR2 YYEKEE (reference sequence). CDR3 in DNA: TGTGCCAGCAGCGGGACTAGCGGGGGGGCTGGTGAGCAGTTCTTC. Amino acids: CASSGTSGGAGEQFF.

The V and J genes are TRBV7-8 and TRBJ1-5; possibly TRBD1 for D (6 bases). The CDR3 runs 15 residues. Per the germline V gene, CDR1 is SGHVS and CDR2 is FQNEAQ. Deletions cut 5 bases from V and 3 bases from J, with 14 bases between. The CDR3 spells CASSAQGGVNQPQHF. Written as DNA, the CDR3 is TGTGCCAGCAGCGCCCAAGGGGGGGTCAATCAGCCCCAGCATTTT.

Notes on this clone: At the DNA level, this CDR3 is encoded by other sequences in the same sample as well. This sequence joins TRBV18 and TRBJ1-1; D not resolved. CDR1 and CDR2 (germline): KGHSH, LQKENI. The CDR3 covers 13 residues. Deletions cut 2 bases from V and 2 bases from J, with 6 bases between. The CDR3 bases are TGTGCCAGCTCACCAACTCTCAACACTGAAGCTTTCTTT. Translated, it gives CASSPTLNTEAFF. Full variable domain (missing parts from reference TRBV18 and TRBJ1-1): NAGVMQNPRHLVRRRGQEARLRCSPMKGHSHVYWYRQLPEEGLKFMVYLQKENIIDESGMPKERFSAEFPKEGPSILRIQQVVRGDSAAYFCASSPTLNTEAFFGQGTRLTVV.

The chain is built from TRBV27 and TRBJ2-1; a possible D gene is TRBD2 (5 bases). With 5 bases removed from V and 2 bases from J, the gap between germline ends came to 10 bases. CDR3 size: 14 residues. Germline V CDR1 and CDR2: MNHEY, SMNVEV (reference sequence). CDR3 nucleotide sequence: TGTGCCAGCAGTGCGACGGGAACCTACAATGAGCAGTTCTTC. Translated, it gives CASSATGTYNEQFF.

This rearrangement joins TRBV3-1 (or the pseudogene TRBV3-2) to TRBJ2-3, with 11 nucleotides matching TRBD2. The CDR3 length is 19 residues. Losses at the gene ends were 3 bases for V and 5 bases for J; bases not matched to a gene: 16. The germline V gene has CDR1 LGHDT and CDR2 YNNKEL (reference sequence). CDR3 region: CASSHVYNVAGGREDTQYF. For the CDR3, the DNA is TGTGCCAGCAGCCATGTTTATAACGTAGCGGGGGGGCGAGAAGATACGCAGTATTTT.

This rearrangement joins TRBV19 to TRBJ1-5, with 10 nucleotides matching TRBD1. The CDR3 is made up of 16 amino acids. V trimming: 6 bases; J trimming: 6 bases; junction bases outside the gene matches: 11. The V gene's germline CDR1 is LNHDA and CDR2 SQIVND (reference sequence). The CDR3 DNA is TGTGCCAGTAGCAGAGAAAGACAGGGGGCCACTCAGCCCCAGCATTTT. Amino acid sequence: CASSRERQGATQPQHF.

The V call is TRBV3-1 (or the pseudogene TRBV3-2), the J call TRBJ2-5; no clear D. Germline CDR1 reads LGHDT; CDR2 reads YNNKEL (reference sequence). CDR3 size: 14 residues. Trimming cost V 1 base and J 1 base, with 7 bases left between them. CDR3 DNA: TGTGCCAGCAGCCAAGGCCAGATCCAAGAGACCCAGTACTTC. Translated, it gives CASSQGQIQETQYF.

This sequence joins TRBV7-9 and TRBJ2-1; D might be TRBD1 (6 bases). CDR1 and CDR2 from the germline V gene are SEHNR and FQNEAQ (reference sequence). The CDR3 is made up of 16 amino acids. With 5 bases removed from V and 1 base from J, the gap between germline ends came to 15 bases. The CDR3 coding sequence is TGTGCCAGCAGCACTGCAGGGGCTCGGTCCTACAATGAGCAGTTCTTC. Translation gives CASSTAGARSYNEQFF.

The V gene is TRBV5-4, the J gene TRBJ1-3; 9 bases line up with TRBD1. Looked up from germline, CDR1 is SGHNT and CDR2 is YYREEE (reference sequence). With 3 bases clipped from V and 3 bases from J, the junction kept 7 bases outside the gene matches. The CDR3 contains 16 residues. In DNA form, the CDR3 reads TGTGCCAGCAGCTCGGGACAGGGTATTGTTGGAAACACCATATATTTT. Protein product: CASSSGQGIVGNTIYF.